This T cell receptor beta chain was retrieved from a study of shared clonotypes between healthy human individuals. Across the whole study: Three plates each covered CD4 naive and memory; CD8 naive two, CD8 memory one. Overall study results and limits: Only a few donors were included, so the genetic and exposure-history diversity represented was limited.

Details on this clone: The target antigen is unknown.

The germline V gene encodes CDR1 SEHNR and CDR2 FQNEAQ (reference sequence). The CDR3 runs 16 residues. Trimming took 8 bases from V and 3 from J; bases not matched to a gene: 12. The repertoire was sequenced with immunoSEQ multiplex PCR; TCRdb's copy has only in-frame clones and lacks some. The repertoire holds 850,000 to 1,200,000 clones, with 65% to 75% as singletons. Material: memory CD4+ T cells sorted from blood. Subset specified: CD45RA-negative fraction. This TCR was sampled from a man aged 18 to 35 in good health. J is TRBJ2-2 and V is TRBV7-9; 7 nucleotides line up with TRBD1. The CDR3 bases are TGTGCCAGCCCTAAAGACCAACAGGGGTACACCGGGGAGCTGTTTTTT. Its translation is CASPKDQQGYTGELFF.